A single sample gave rise to the 28 T cell receptor beta chains below, sequenced in a study of cytomegalovirus exposure and HLA in healthy donors. Primers: 60 Vbeta forward and 13 Jbeta reverse. Profiling relied on immunoSEQ multiplex PCR, and the TCRdb table lists in-frame clones only, not all of them. The listing contains about 140,000 clones. The sequenced material came from PBMCs. These receptors came from a woman in her late teens or twenties in good health and CMV-seronegative.

The V gene is TRBV5-6, the J gene TRBJ1-5; the D gene is possibly TRBD1 (5 bases). V dropped 2 bases and J dropped 2 bases, with 11 bases sitting between them. CDR3 length: 15 residues. Germline V gene lookup returns CDR1 SGHDT and CDR2 YYEEEE. CDR3 sequence (DNA): TGTGCCAGCAGCTTTAGAGGGGAGGGCAATCAGCCCCAGCATTTT. Translating gives CASSFRGEGNQPQHF.

This chain joins TRBV6-5 and TRBJ2-5; 7 bases are shared with TRBD2. Germline V gives CDR1 MNHEY, CDR2 SVGAGI. CDR3 length: 12 amino acids. V dropped 5 bases and J dropped 6; count of bases not matched to a gene: 3. CDR3 sequence reads: CASSRDYQTQYF. The CDR3 DNA is TGTGCCAGCAGTCGGGACTACCAGACCCAGTACTTC.

The gene calls are TRBV28 and TRBJ1-2; D might be TRBD1 (5 bases). The ends were cut back, 6 bases at V and 1 base at J, with 12 bases in the middle. Germline CDR1 is MDHEN and CDR2 is SYDVKM. This CDR3 is built from 14 residues. The CDR3, as DNA: TGTGCCAGCAGCTTAGACAGCCGTAACTATGGCTACACCTTC. Residues: CASSLDSRNYGYTF.

The gene calls are TRBV10-3 and TRBJ2-1; 13 nucleotides match TRBD2. The CDR3 contains 16 residues. CDR1 and CDR2 from the germline V gene are ENHRY and SYGVKD. Germline trimming cut 6 bases from V and 3 bases from J; bases unmatched to any gene: 5. CDR3 amino acids: CAIRAGTSGDYNEQFF. The CDR3 coding sequence is TGTGCCATCAGAGCCGGGACTAGCGGGGACTACAATGAGCAGTTCTTC.

The chain recombines TRBV2 with TRBJ1-1, with 11 bases matching TRBD1. CDR3 size: 16 residues. CDR1 SNHLY and CDR2 FYNNEI come from the germline V gene. The trim removed 7 bases at V and 3 bases at J, leaving 10 bases unmatched. The CDR3 region is CASIGQGARGDTEAFF. CDR3 DNA sequence: TGTGCCAGCATCGGACAGGGGGCAAGAGGGGACACTGAAGCTTTCTTT.

The rearrangement uses TRBV5-1 and TRBJ2-1; 8 bases line up with TRBD1. Looked up from germline, CDR1 is SGHRS and CDR2 is YFSETQ. This CDR3 is 15 amino acids long. V lost 3 bases to trimming and J lost 6 bases; unmatched junction nucleotides: 8. CDR3 nucleotide sequence: TGCGCCAGCAGCTCCGGGACAGGTGTCTCCAATGAGCAGTTCTTC. Translating it yields CASSSGTGVSNEQFF.

The CDR3 is CASSLGASGYF. As DNA, the CDR3 is TGTGCCAGCAGCTTAGGGGCTAGCGGGTATTTT. The V call is TRBV11-3, the J call TRBJ2-3; TRBD2 agrees at 7 bases. Germline V gene sequence: CDR1 SGHNT, CDR2 YENEEA. The length of the CDR3 is 11 residues. V dropped 1 base and J dropped 14; count of bases not matched to a gene: 3.

The genes are TRBV2 and TRBJ2-6; perhaps TRBD1 as D (5 bases). This CDR3 region has 18 residues. V lost 6 bases to trimming and J lost 0 bases, with 18 bases between them. Germline V gene lookup returns CDR1 SNHLY and CDR2 FYNNEI. Written as DNA, the CDR3 is TGTGCCAGCAGGGACCACAGGCCGCGAGACTCTGGGGCCAACGTCCTGACTTTC. Translated, it gives CASRDHRPRDSGANVLTF. The full variable domain, with the rest looked up from reference TRBV2 and TRBJ2-6, is EPEVTQTPSHQVTQMGQEVILRCVPISNHLYFYWYRQILGQKVEFLVSFYNNEISEKSEIFDDQFSVERPDGSNFTLKIRSTKLEDSAMYFCASRDHRPRDSGANVLTFGAGSRLTVL.

The chain combines TRBV5-1 with TRBJ2-3, with TRBD1 identical over 7 bases. V shed 4 bases, J shed 7 bases, and the junction held 6 bases outside the gene matches. The CDR3 loop spans 13 amino acids. CDR1 and CDR2 (germline): SGHRS, YFSETQ. As DNA, the CDR3 is TGCGCCAGCAGCCCGGGACAGTCTAATACGCAGTATTTT. It translates to CASSPGQSNTQYF. The full variable domain, rest sourced from reference TRBV5-1 and TRBJ2-3, is KAGVTQTPRYLIKTRGQQVTLSCSPISGHRSVSWYQQTPGQGLQFLFEYFSETQRNKGNFPGRFSGRQFSNSRSEMNVSTLELGDSALYLCASSPGQSNTQYFGPGTRLTVL.

This chain connects TRBV7-9 to TRBJ1-5; 8 bases align to TRBD1. The CDR3 consists of 15 residues. Germline V gives CDR1 SEHNR, CDR2 FQNEAQ (reference sequence). V trimming: 6 bases; J trimming: 4 bases; junction bases outside the gene matches: 8. The CDR3 is CASSPGTGKNQPQHF. The CDR3 DNA sequence: TGTGCCAGCAGTCCCGGGACAGGAAAGAATCAGCCCCAGCATTTT.

The chain uses TRBV12-5 and TRBJ2-5; tentatively, D is TRBD2 (6 bases). The CDR3 extends over 17 amino acids. Germline V gives CDR1 LGHNT, CDR2 FRNRAP. Trimming cost V 0 bases and J 4 bases, with 18 bases left between them. The CDR3 sequence is CASGLVWEVLSRETQYF. CDR3 DNA: TGTGCTAGTGGTTTGGTATGGGAGGTCTTAAGCCGAGAGACCCAGTACTTC.

The rearrangement joins TRBV4-2 to TRBJ1-3; 8 bases map to TRBD1. Germline loops: CDR1 LGHNA, CDR2 YNFKEQ. This CDR3 region has 16 residues. The junction had 7 bases not matched to a gene; V was cut back by 6 bases and J by 0 bases. The CDR3 nucleotides read TGTGCCAGCAGTGACAGGGGCTTTTACTCTGGAAACACCATATATTTT. This translates into CASSDRGFYSGNTIYF.

J is TRBJ2-2 and V is TRBV4-1; D possibly corresponds to TRBD2 (5 bases). Looked up from germline, CDR1 is MGHRA and CDR2 is YSYEKL. V lost 2 bases to trimming and J lost 3 bases, with 10 bases between them. The CDR3 has 15 residues. The CDR3 protein is CASSQYSRDTGELFF. CDR3 coding DNA: TGCGCCAGCAGCCAATACTCGAGGGACACCGGGGAGCTGTTTTTT.

V gene TRBV4-2 combines with J gene TRBJ2-7; 11 bases fit TRBD2. This CDR3 is built from 16 residues. Germline V gives CDR1 LGHNA, CDR2 YNFKEQ. J was trimmed by 6 bases and V by 4 bases; bases with no gene match: 11. The CDR3 DNA is TGTGCCAGCAGCCCGCCGGGACTAGCGGAGGTGGGCGAGCAGTACTTC. Encoded protein: CASSPPGLAEVGEQYF.

The CDR3, as DNA: TGTGCCAGCAGCTTACGAGGTTGGTTGAATGAGCAGTTCTTC. Residues: CASSLRGWLNEQFF. V gene TRBV7-2 combines with J gene TRBJ2-1; D is uncertain. Germline loops: CDR1 SGHTA, CDR2 FQGNSA. Trimming stripped 2 bases from V and 7 bases from J, with 12 bases between. The CDR3 runs 14 residues. The variable domain in full, completed from reference TRBV7-2 and TRBJ2-1, reads GAGVSQSPSNKVTEKGKDVELRCDPISGHTALYWYRQSLGQGLEFLIYFQGNSAPDKSGLPSDRFSAERTGGSVSTLTIQRTQQEDSAVYLCASSLRGWLNEQFFGPGTRLTVL.

As DNA, the CDR3 is TGTGCCAGCAGCCCCCTTAGCGGGAGGTACGAGCAGTACTTC. Its translation: CASSPLSGRYEQYF. J is TRBJ2-7 and V is TRBV7-9; 10 nucleotides align to TRBD2. The CDR3 contains 14 residues. With 5 bases clipped from V and 4 bases from J, the junction kept 5 bases outside the gene matches. CDR1 SEHNR and CDR2 FQNEAQ come from the germline V gene (reference sequence).

This chain joins TRBV19 and TRBJ1-5; D remains unclear. Germline CDR1 LNHDA, CDR2 SQIVND (reference sequence). Deletions cut 3 bases from V and 0 bases from J, with 9 bases between. This CDR3 is 15 amino acids long. As DNA, the CDR3 is TGTGCCAGTAGTATCCGTCCAGATAGCAATCAGCCCCAGCATTTT. Its translation is CASSIRPDSNQPQHF.

V and J are TRBV7-9 and TRBJ2-2, with TRBD2 as a possible D gene (7 bases). The CDR3 consists of 16 residues. V lost 5 bases and J lost 6, with 19 bases in between. Germline V CDR1 and CDR2: SEHNR, FQNEAQ (reference sequence). The CDR3 protein is CASSPRGGSKSGELFF. CDR3 bases: TGTGCCAGCAGCCCAAGGGGGGGTAGCAAGTCCGGGGAGCTGTTTTTT.

This sequence joins TRBV20-1 and TRBJ2-7; 7 bases match TRBD2. The ends lost 1 base at V and 7 bases at J; junction bases unmatched: 1. Germline V gene data show CDR1 as DFQATT and CDR2 as SNEGSKA (reference sequence). This CDR3 is 11 amino acids long. The CDR3 region is CSARVGGEQYF. The CDR3 DNA is TGCAGTGCTAGAGTGGGAGGGGAGCAGTACTTC.

The genes are TRBV7-9 and TRBJ1-1; 12 nucleotides line up with TRBD1. The length of the CDR3 is 19 residues. Per the germline V gene, CDR1 is SEHNR and CDR2 is FQNEAQ (reference sequence). The junction had 9 bases not matched to a gene; V was cut back by 1 base and J by 0 bases. The CDR3 protein is CASSLGWGQGASLNTEAFF. The CDR3 DNA reads TGTGCCAGCAGCTTAGGGTGGGGACAGGGGGCAAGCTTGAACACTGAAGCTTTCTTT.

The chain combines TRBV6-1 with TRBJ1-2, with 7 bases lining up with TRBD1. Trimming took 0 bases from V and 7 from J; bases not matched to a gene: 8. Per the germline V gene, CDR1 is MNHNS and CDR2 is SASEGT. The CDR3 length is 15 residues. CDR3 coding DNA: TGTGCCAGCAGTGAAGCGCTTGAGGGGGCGGTTGGCTACACCTTC. Protein: CASSEALEGAVGYTF.

V and J are TRBV15 and TRBJ2-3, with no clear D. With 2 bases removed from V and 3 bases from J, the gap between germline ends came to 6 bases. This CDR3 comprises 13 residues. Germline V gene lookup returns CDR1 LNHNV and CDR2 YYDKDF (reference sequence). CDR3 in amino acids: CATSRPPTDTQYF. CDR3 bases: TGTGCCACCAGCAGACCTCCGACAGATACGCAGTATTTT.

This chain connects TRBV10-3 to TRBJ1-3, with TRBD1 identical over 9 bases. CDR1 and CDR2 from the germline V gene are ENHRY and SYGVKD. With 10 bases clipped from V and 0 bases from J, the junction kept 10 bases outside the gene matches. The CDR3 runs to 16 residues. CDR3 region: CATRPGTGLSGNTIYF. CDR3 nucleotide sequence: TGTGCCACCAGACCCGGGACAGGGCTCTCTGGAAACACCATATATTTT.

This chain connects TRBV6-4 to TRBJ2-1, with 7 bases that match TRBD2. The germline CDR1 and CDR2 sequences are MRHNA and SNTAGT. With V trimmed by 3 bases and J by 7 bases, 12 bases remained unmatched. CDR3 length equals 16 residues. CDR3 residues: CASSEMAGELGNEQFF. For the CDR3, the DNA is TGTGCCAGCAGTGAAATGGCGGGAGAACTGGGAAATGAGCAGTTCTTC.

The chain combines TRBV2 with TRBJ1-1; D call uncertain. The CDR3 runs to 12 residues. Germline CDR1 is SNHLY and CDR2 is FYNNEI. V was trimmed by 0 bases and J by 7 bases, leaving 6 bases between them. The CDR3: CASSEAFREAFF. The CDR3 DNA reads as TGTGCCAGCAGTGAAGCGTTCCGTGAAGCTTTCTTT.

The chain uses TRBV9 and TRBJ2-7; TRBD2 matches 10 bases. V was clipped by 0 bases and J by 6 bases; unmatched bases: 9. The CDR3 loop spans 16 amino acids. Germline CDR1 reads SGDLS; CDR2 reads YYNGEE. The CDR3 nucleotides read TGTGCCAGCAGCGTAGCGTCTAGCGGGAGCCCCCTCGAGCAGTACTTC. It is translated as CASSVASSGSPLEQYF.

The V call is TRBV9, the J call TRBJ2-5, with 7 bases aligning to TRBD2. The DNA end favors TRBJ2-7, so the J call may be wrong. From germline, CDR1 is SGDLS and CDR2 YYNGEE. There are 14 residues in the CDR3. CDR3 loop: CASSVGGGNYEQYF. CDR3 DNA: TGTGCCAGCAGCGTAGGGGGGGGGAACTACGAGCAGTACTTC.

V and J are TRBV6-5 and TRBJ1-1; 8 bases match TRBD1. Germline V CDR1 and CDR2: MNHEY, SVGAGI. CDR3 size: 13 residues. Losses at the gene ends were 7 bases for V and 2 bases for J; bases not matched to a gene: 3. The CDR3 region has the DNA TGTGCCAGCACCGGACAGGGCAACACTGAAGCTTTCTTT. Protein sequence: CASTGQGNTEAFF.